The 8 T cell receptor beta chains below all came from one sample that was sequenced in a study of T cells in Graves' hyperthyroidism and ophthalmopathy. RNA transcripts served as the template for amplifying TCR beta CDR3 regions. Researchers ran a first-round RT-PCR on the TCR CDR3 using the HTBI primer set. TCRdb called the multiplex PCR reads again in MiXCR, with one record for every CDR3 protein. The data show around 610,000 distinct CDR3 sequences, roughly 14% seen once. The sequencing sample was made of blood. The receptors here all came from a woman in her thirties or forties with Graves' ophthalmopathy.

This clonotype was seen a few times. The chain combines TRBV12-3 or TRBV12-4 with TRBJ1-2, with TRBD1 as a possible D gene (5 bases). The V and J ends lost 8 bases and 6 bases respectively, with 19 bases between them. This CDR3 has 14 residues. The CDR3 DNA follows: TGTGCCAGCGCCGAAGGCCTCCAGGGTCATGGCTACACCTTC. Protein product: CASAEGLQGHGYTF.

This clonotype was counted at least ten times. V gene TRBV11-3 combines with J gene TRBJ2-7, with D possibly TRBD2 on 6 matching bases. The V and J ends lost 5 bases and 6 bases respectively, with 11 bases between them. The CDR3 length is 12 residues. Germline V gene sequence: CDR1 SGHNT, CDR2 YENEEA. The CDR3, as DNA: TGTGCCAGCAGCGAGACTAGTTTCGAGCAGTACTTC. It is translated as CASSETSFEQYF.

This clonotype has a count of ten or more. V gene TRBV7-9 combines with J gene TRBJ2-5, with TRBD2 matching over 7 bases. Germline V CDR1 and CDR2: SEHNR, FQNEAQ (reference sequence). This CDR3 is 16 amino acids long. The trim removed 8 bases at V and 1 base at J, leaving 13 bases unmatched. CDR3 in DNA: TGTGCCAGCGGGGGGGGTGATCGGGAGGCCCAAGAGACCCAGTACTTC. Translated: CASGGGDREAQETQYF.

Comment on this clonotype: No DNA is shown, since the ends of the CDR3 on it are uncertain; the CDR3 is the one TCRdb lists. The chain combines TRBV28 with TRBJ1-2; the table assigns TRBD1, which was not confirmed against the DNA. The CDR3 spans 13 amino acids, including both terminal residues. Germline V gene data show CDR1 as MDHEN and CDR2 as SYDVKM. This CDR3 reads CASNFGPGSGYTF.

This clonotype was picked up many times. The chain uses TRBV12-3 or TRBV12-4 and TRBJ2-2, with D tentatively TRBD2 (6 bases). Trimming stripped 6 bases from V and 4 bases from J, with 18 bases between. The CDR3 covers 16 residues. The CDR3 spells CASRGGPLRPTGELFF. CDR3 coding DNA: TGTGCCAGCAGGGGGGGACCCCTCCGCCCCACCGGGGAGCTGTTTTTT.

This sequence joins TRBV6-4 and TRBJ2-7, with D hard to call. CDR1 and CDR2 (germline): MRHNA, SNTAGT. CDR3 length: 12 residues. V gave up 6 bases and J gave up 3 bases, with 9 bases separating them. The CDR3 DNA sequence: TGTGCCAGCAGCCCGACCAACTACGAGCAGTACTTC. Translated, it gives CASSPTNYEQYF.

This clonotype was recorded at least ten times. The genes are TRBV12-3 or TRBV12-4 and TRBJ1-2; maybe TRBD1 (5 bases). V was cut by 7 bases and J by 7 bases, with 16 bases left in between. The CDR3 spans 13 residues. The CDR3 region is CASTPQGIGGYTF. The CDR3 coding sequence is TGTGCCAGCACCCCCCAGGGAATAGGTGGCTACACCTTC.

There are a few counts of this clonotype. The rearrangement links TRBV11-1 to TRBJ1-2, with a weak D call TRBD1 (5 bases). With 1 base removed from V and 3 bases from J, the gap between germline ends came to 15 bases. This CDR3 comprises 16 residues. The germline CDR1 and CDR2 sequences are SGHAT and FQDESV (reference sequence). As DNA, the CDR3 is TGTGCCAGCAGCTTAGGGGCCTCGGACACCCACTATGGCTACACCTTC. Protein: CASSLGASDTHYGYTF.